This T cell receptor beta chain derives from a study of T-cell memory formation after mild COVID-19. Overall study findings and caveats: Mostly located in CM and EM were contracting CD4+ clones, with contracting CD8+ clones located in EMRA. The finding that pre-infection memory included some responding clones suggested that cross-reactive memory joined.

Constant-segment primers and 5'RACE yielded cDNA libraries for TCR alpha and TCR beta, each carrying sample barcodes and UMIs. TCRdb itself ran the 5' RACE reads through MiXCR, one entry per CDR3 protein. The repertoire holds about 470,000 distinct CDR3 sequences, with roughly 18% as singletons. The CDR3 runs 15 residues. The germline gives CDR1 SSHAT, CDR2 FNYEAQ (reference sequence). V dropped 3 bases and J dropped 7; count of bases not matched to a gene: 3. Regarding this clonotype: Its specificity is unknown.

The clonotype was recovered from an adult woman who had mild COVID-19 (a few samples of this study predate the infection). Cell type and time point are not known. The chain uses TRBV7-7 and TRBJ2-2, with 12 bases matching TRBD1. The sample was PBMCs or a T cell subset sorted from them (not recorded which). Here the CDR3 reads CASSLGQGAYGELFF. The CDR3 DNA is TGTGCCAGCAGCTTGGGACAGGGGGCCTACGGGGAGCTGTTTTTT. The full variable domain, its missing parts supplied by reference TRBV7-7 and TRBJ2-2, is GAGVSQSPRYKVTKRGQDVTLRCDPISSHATLYWYQQALGQGPEFLTYFNYEAQPDKSGLPSDRFSAERPEGSISTLTIQRTEQRDSAMYRCASSLGQGAYGELFFGEGSRLTVL.